One sample yielded the 18 T cell receptor beta chains listed below, sequenced in a study of response to subunit inactivated influenza vaccine. TCRdb passed the RT-PCR reads through MiXCR, listing each CDR3 protein once. In the table there are about 570,000 distinct CDR3 sequences, over 9% of which are singletons. The sample was also reused in another study, on T cells expressing NK-cell markers. That report adds: TCR beta cDNA was made by 5'RACE template switching with UMIs.

The source material was PBMCs from blood, sampled on the day of vaccination. These receptors all stem from a man aged 45 to 65 who received an inactivated influenza vaccine.

The chain couples TRBV12-3 or TRBV12-4 to TRBJ1-4, with TRBD1 matching over 7 bases. This CDR3 spans 18 amino acids. Trimming cost V 5 bases and J 7 bases; bases outside gene matches: 19. This chain's CDR3 is CASSRNPENRGEGEKLFF. The DNA for the CDR3 is TGTGCCAGCAGTCGCAACCCGGAAAACAGGGGAGAGGGTGAAAAACTGTTTTTT.

This clonotype was observed many times. The V call is TRBV6-2 or TRBV6-3, the J call TRBJ2-7; TRBD2 is a possible D gene (6 bases). Trimming left V 5 bases short and J 2 bases short, with 28 bases between. Per the germline V gene, CDR1 is MNHEY and CDR2 is SVGEGT. The CDR3 extends over 19 amino acids. The CDR3 DNA reads as TGTGCCAGCAGTAAATTAGTCCGTGGCTCTCGAAGGGAGGCCTACGAGCAGTACTTC. Protein: CASSKLVRGSRREAYEQYF.

The chain joins TRBV5-1 to TRBJ2-6; 7 bases match TRBD1. The CDR3 covers 16 residues. Losses at the gene ends were 5 bases for V and 0 bases for J; bases not matched to a gene: 5. CDR1 SGHRS and CDR2 YFSETQ come from the germline V gene. The CDR3 nucleotides are TGCGCCAGCAGTTGGACAGGTAGCTCTGGGGCCAACGTCCTGACTTTC. It codes for CASSWTGSSGANVLTF.

The J gene is TRBJ2-1, the V gene TRBV7-9, with D possibly being TRBD1 (5 bases). The V end lost 2 bases, the J end lost 6 bases, and 8 bases lay between the germline ends. The CDR3 is made up of 13 amino acids. The germline gives CDR1 SEHNR, CDR2 FQNEAQ (reference sequence). In DNA, the CDR3 is TGTGCCAGCAGCTTAACTCAGGGCAATGAGCAGTTCTTC. Translation: CASSLTQGNEQFF.

The CDR3 sequence: CASRRGTGTGVPDTQYF. CDR3 bases: TGTGCCAGCAGAAGGGGTACCGGGACAGGGGTTCCAGATACGCAGTATTTT. The J gene is TRBJ2-3, the V gene TRBV6-2 or TRBV6-3; 10 bases fit TRBD1. Germline V CDR1 and CDR2: MNHEY, SVGEGT. Losses at the gene ends were 6 bases for V and 4 bases for J; bases not matched to a gene: 13. The CDR3 is 17 amino acids.

This clonotype was counted only a few times. CDR3 region: CAPPKLALPDNEQFF. For the CDR3, the DNA is TGTGCCCCGCCGAAACTAGCTCTTCCAGACAATGAGCAGTTCTTC. The V call is TRBV10-3, the J call TRBJ2-1; perhaps TRBD2 as D (6 bases). Germline V gene lookup returns CDR1 ENHRY and CDR2 SYGVKD. Trimming stripped 11 bases from V and 5 bases from J, with 22 bases between. The CDR3 is made up of 15 amino acids.

This clonotype was observed a handful of times. The chain uses TRBV5-5 and TRBJ1-6; D is unclear. Germline values: CDR1 SGHKS, CDR2 YYEKEE (reference sequence). The CDR3 runs to 13 residues. V shed 2 bases and J shed 7 bases, with 7 bases lying between them. CDR3: CASSLVINSPLHF. In DNA form, the CDR3 reads TGTGCCAGCAGCTTAGTCATAAATTCACCCCTCCACTTT.

This clonotype was recorded a few times. The chain combines TRBV11-2 with TRBJ2-3; TRBD2 matches 8 bases. V was clipped by 8 bases and J by 3 bases; unmatched bases: 10. The CDR3 runs to 15 residues. CDR1 is SGHAT, CDR2 FQNNGV, per germline. CDR3 in amino acids: CASSIRGGQTDTQYF. The CDR3 nucleotides read TGTGCCAGCTCAATACGGGGGGGCCAGACAGATACGCAGTATTTT.

The V gene is TRBV20-1, the J gene TRBJ2-7; no reliable D call. The CDR3 is 10 residues long. Germline V CDR1 and CDR2: DFQATT, SNEGSKA (reference sequence). Trimming took 4 bases from V and 3 from J, leaving 4 bases between them. The chain's CDR3 is CSANSYEQYF. The DNA of the CDR3 is TGCAGTGCTAATAGCTACGAGCAGTACTTC.

The V and J genes are TRBV7-2 and TRBJ2-1, with 12 bases aligning to TRBD2. The CDR3 runs to 17 residues. CDR1 SGHTA and CDR2 FQGNSA come from the germline V gene. V shed 0 bases and J 7 bases; nucleotides not matched to a gene: 7. The CDR3 loop reads CASSLAPVGLAGNEQFF. The CDR3 nucleotides read TGTGCCAGCAGCTTAGCCCCGGTAGGACTAGCGGGAAATGAGCAGTTCTTC.

In its sample, this clonotype was seen a few times. The chain combines TRBV20-1 with TRBJ2-7, with 7 bases lining up with TRBD1. From germline, CDR1 is DFQATT and CDR2 SNEGSKA (reference sequence). Unmatched junction bases numbered 7, after V lost 5 bases and J lost 0 bases. This CDR3 region has 14 residues. As DNA, the CDR3 is TGCAGTGCTCTCCTCGGGACAGTCTCCTACGAGCAGTACTTC. Its protein product is CSALLGTVSYEQYF.

This chain joins TRBV12-3 or TRBV12-4 and TRBJ2-1; 7 nucleotides match TRBD2. The CDR3 spans 16 residues. The ends lost 0 bases at V and 2 bases at J; junction bases unmatched: 4. DNA of the CDR3: TGTGCCAGCAGTTTAGCGGGCGGGAGTACCTACAATGAGCAGTTCTTC. It specifies CASSLAGGSTYNEQFF.

This clonotype has just a few counts. This sequence joins TRBV7-3 and TRBJ2-7, with D perhaps given as TRBD1 or TRBD2 (5 bases each). Per germline, CDR1 SGHTA and CDR2 FQGTGA. The V gene lost 5 bases and the J gene lost 0 bases, with 11 bases spanning the gap. The CDR3 consists of 14 residues. In DNA form, the CDR3 reads TGTGCCAGCAGCCAGGGTAGCGACTCCTACGAGCAGTACTTC. This encodes CASSQGSDSYEQYF.

V is TRBV19 and J is TRBJ1-2, with D unclear. V was cut by 2 bases and J by 2 bases, with 6 bases left in between. Germline assignment: CDR1 LNHDA and CDR2 SQIVND (reference sequence). The CDR3 runs to 13 residues. The CDR3 region is CASSIQGNYGYTF. CDR3 in DNA: TGTGCCAGTAGTATACAAGGGAACTATGGCTACACCTTC.

The chain combines TRBV7-2 with TRBJ2-5; TRBD1 matches 7 bases. Trimming took 4 bases from V and 5 from J; bases not matched to a gene: 4. This CDR3 contains 13 residues. CDR1 is SGHTA, CDR2 FQGNSA, per germline. Here the CDR3 reads CASSSGQLETQYF. The CDR3 nucleotides read TGTGCCAGCAGCTCGGGACAGTTGGAGACCCAGTACTTC.

This clonotype appeared a few times. This chain connects TRBV6-2 or TRBV6-3 to TRBJ2-7; TRBD2 matches at 8 bases. CDR3 length: 16 residues. Per germline, CDR1 MNHEY and CDR2 SVGEGT. Trimming took 2 bases from V and 0 from J; bases not matched to a gene: 6. The CDR3 sequence is CASSYRLAFSSYEQYF. CDR3 sequence (DNA): TGTGCCAGCAGTTACAGACTAGCGTTTAGCTCCTACGAGCAGTACTTC.

The table lists this clonotype with a few counts. The chain couples TRBV10-3 to TRBJ1-3; D not resolved. Germline V gene data show CDR1 as ENHRY and CDR2 as SYGVKD. V lost 4 bases and J lost 4, with 8 bases in between. The CDR3 has 13 amino acids. This CDR3 reads CAISAAAGNTIYF. CDR3 nucleotide sequence: TGTGCCATCAGTGCGGCAGCGGGAAACACCATATATTTT.

A few counts support this clonotype. The J gene is TRBJ2-5, the V gene TRBV12-3 or TRBV12-4; D perhaps matches TRBD2 (6 bases). Trimming left V 2 bases short and J 2 bases short, with 21 bases between. CDR3 length: 18 residues. CDR3 amino acids: CASSLSGGSGRLQETQYF. In DNA, the CDR3 is TGTGCCAGCAGTTTAAGCGGAGGTTCCGGGAGACTACAAGAGACCCAGTACTTC.